The present entry profiles one TCR beta chain with its context. Its target is not known. Mismatch with germline at one junction end may stem from a read error. The primer mix had 60 Vbeta and 13 Jbeta primers. Some clones are missing from TCRdb's copy, which holds only in-frame ones; the method was immunoSEQ multiplex PCR. The sample records 210,000 or so clones, approximately 88% being singletons. This CDR3 has 14 amino acids. CDR1 is WNHNN and CDR2 is SYGVQD in the germline V gene (reference sequence). The data belong to a study of cytomegalovirus exposure and HLA in healthy donors. Overall study: Among a few hundred genotyped donors, more than 65% fell in the Caucasian-associated ancestry cluster. Study outcomes and limitations: Available immune exposure information was restricted to CMV serostatus only. Across all donors, roughly uniform sequencing depth was an assumption of the presence/absence analyses.

The V call is TRBV10-1, the J call TRBJ2-3, with TRBD2 identical over 10 bases. The receptor was isolated from a boy younger than 10 in good health and CMV-seronegative. Sequenced: PBMCs. The CDR3 here is CASSASGGTGTQYF. CDR3 sequence (DNA): TGCGCCAGCAGTGCTAGCGGGGGCACAGGTACGCAGTATTTT.